This T cell receptor (beta chain) was captured by sequencing in a study of T cells after yellow fever vaccination. Regarding the study as a whole: Abundant clonotypes from the bulk population could have been carried over as contaminants into FACS-sorted repertoires. By day 5 rather than day 15, the secondary response had peaked, though it was weaker.

One entry per CDR3 protein results from TCRdb running MiXCR on the 5' RACE reads. The table records approximately 85,000 distinct CDR3 sequences, about an eighth of them present only once. This clonotype showed up just a few times. This clonotype was obtained from a man between 18 and 29 years old who received the YFV17D yellow fever vaccine. The specimen comprised CD8+ T cells not binding an NS4B(214-222) dextramer, sorted from PBMCs, sampled 21 days after the first yellow fever vaccination.

The CDR3 region has the DNA TGTGCCAGCAGTGCCGCCCAGACCCAGTACTTC. Its protein is CASSAAQTQYF. The chain is built from TRBV6-5 and TRBJ2-5; D call uncertain. Germline CDR1 MNHEY, CDR2 SVGAGI. CDR3 size: 11 residues. V gave up 5 bases and J gave up 6 bases, with 7 bases separating them.